These 32 T cell receptor beta chains were sequenced from one sample in a study of immune cell composition in non-small cell lung cancer (dated by TCRdb to the late 2010s). The library was obtained by the immunoSEQ multiplex PCR assay. This is the immuneACCESS table as TCRdb keeps it, with only in-frame sequences that have V and J called. A part of the clones is gone; compared with another copy, unresolved V genes explain less than half, and the rest is unexplained. For this sample the table gives around 16,000 clones, of which 77% were detected only once. Approximately 10% of the sample goes to the ten largest clones. Normal lung samples were non-adjacent lung tissue taken as far from the tumour as possible, at least 3 cm away, from the same patient. In addition, the sample was reused for a study of CD4 T cells in lung cancer.

The specimen was non-adjacent lung tissue. Source of these receptors: a human donor with non-small cell lung cancer.

The chain links TRBV9 to TRBJ1-1; D remains unclear. Germline V gene data show CDR1 as SGDLS and CDR2 as YYNGEE. Trimming took off 0 bases at V and 1 base at J, with 4 bases between the two ends. The CDR3 loop spans 13 amino acids. The CDR3 sequence is CASSVAGNTEAFF. The CDR3 coding sequence is TGTGCCAGCAGCGTAGCAGGGAACACTGAAGCTTTCTTT.

This chain uses TRBV7-9 with TRBJ1-2, with D unresolved. V was trimmed by 4 bases and J by 10 bases, leaving 13 bases between them. Germline V gene lookup returns CDR1 SEHNR and CDR2 FQNEAQ (reference sequence). There are 12 residues in the CDR3. CDR3 sequence reads: CASSSQGRDYTF. The CDR3, as DNA: TGTGCCAGCAGCTCACAAGGCCGAGACTACACCTTC.

This clone is categorized as medium-sized (0.01 to 0.1%). The chain joins TRBV5-1 to TRBJ1-5; 10 bases are shared with TRBD1. CDR1 SGHRS and CDR2 YFSETQ come from the germline V gene. The CDR3 spans 19 residues. The ends lost 4 bases at V and 4 bases at J; junction bases unmatched: 17. CDR3 residues: CASSGRQGAFGIENQPQHF. The DNA for the CDR3 is TGCGCCAGCAGCGGACGACAGGGGGCGTTTGGGATAGAGAATCAGCCCCAGCATTTT. The full variable domain, completed using reference TRBV5-1 and TRBJ1-5, is KAGVTQTPRYLIKTRGQQVTLSCSPISGHRSVSWYQQTPGQGLQFLFEYFSETQRNKGNFPGRFSGRQFSNSRSEMNVSTLELGDSALYLCASSGRQGAFGIENQPQHFGDGTRLSIL.

This clone was recorded a few times. The rearrangement joins TRBV7-9 to TRBJ2-2; the D is unclear. The CDR3 covers 14 residues. Germline V gene lookup returns CDR1 SEHNR and CDR2 FQNEAQ (reference sequence). V lost 5 bases and J 0 bases, leaving 7 bases between the germline ends. CDR3 in amino acids: CASSDVANTGELFF. CDR3 coding DNA: TGTGCCAGCAGCGACGTAGCGAACACCGGGGAGCTGTTTTTT. The variable domain in full, completed from reference TRBV7-9 and TRBJ2-2, reads DTGVSQNPRHKITKRGQNVTFRCDPISEHNRLYWYRQTLGQGPEFLTYFQNEAQLEKSRLLSDRFSAERPKGSFSTLEIQRTEQGDSAMYLCASSDVANTGELFFGEGSRLTVL.

The genes are TRBV11-3 and TRBJ2-7; D is perhaps TRBD1 (6 bases). V lost 6 bases and J lost 7, with 19 bases in between. This CDR3 is 14 amino acids long. The germline V gene encodes CDR1 SGHNT and CDR2 YENEEA. The CDR3 spells CASRPATGTLEQYF. For the CDR3, the DNA is TGTGCCAGCAGGCCCGCGACAGGCACCCTGGAGCAGTACTTC.

The chain links TRBV7-9 to TRBJ2-2; 11 positions match TRBD2. Trimming at V came to 5 bases and at J to 6 bases, leaving 2 bases not matched to a gene. Germline V lookup: CDR1 SEHNR, CDR2 FQNEAQ (reference sequence). The CDR3 runs to 14 residues. This chain's CDR3 is CASSPGLAAGELFF. CDR3 DNA: TGTGCCAGCAGCCCGGGACTAGCGGCCGGGGAGCTGTTTTTT.

The count of this clone is one. The CDR3 loop reads CASSLNIAGAVEQFF. The CDR3 coding sequence is TGTGCCAGCAGCTTAAATATAGCGGGGGCGGTTGAGCAGTTCTTC. This rearrangement joins TRBV7-3 to TRBJ2-1; 9 bases agree with TRBD2. The CDR3 runs to 15 residues. Germline trimming cut 1 base from V and 9 bases from J; bases unmatched to any gene: 7. Looked up from germline, CDR1 is SGHTA and CDR2 is FQGTGA.

The V and J genes are TRBV7-2 and TRBJ2-7, with unresolved D. This CDR3 comprises 11 residues. Germline V gives CDR1 SGHTA, CDR2 FQGNSA. V shed 3 bases and J shed 6 bases, with 6 bases lying between them. The CDR3: CASSFETEQYF. The CDR3 DNA reads TGTGCCAGCAGCTTTGAAACCGAGCAGTACTTC.

V gene TRBV7-2 combines with J gene TRBJ2-2; 9 bases fit TRBD2. The CDR3 spans 16 residues. V shed 2 bases and J 5 bases; nucleotides not matched to a gene: 6. Germline V gives CDR1 SGHTA, CDR2 FQGNSA. CDR3 nucleotide sequence: TGTGCCAGCAGCTTACAGGCGGGGGGGGGTACCGGGGAGCTGTTTTTT. Protein: CASSLQAGGGTGELFF.

V is TRBV11-1 and J is TRBJ2-3; 9 bases map to TRBD1. This CDR3 is built from 17 residues. Germline loops: CDR1 SGHAT, CDR2 FQDESV (reference sequence). V lost 1 base to trimming and J lost 0 bases; unmatched junction nucleotides: 5. CDR3: CASSLGTGTGSTDTQYF. CDR3 sequence (DNA): TGTGCCAGCAGCTTAGGGACCGGGACAGGGAGCACAGATACGCAGTATTTT. The full variable domain, with the rest looked up from reference TRBV11-1 and TRBJ2-3, is EAEVAQSPRYKITEKSQAVAFWCDPISGHATLYWYRQILGQGPELLVQFQDESVVDDSQLPKDRFSAERLKGVDSTLKIQPAELGDSAMYLCASSLGTGTGSTDTQYFGPGTRLTVL.

The gene calls are TRBV28 and TRBJ1-2; TRBD1 might be the D (6 bases). There are 17 residues in the CDR3. Deletions cut 3 bases from V and 1 base from J, with 18 bases between. Germline loops: CDR1 MDHEN, CDR2 SYDVKM. CDR3 amino acids: CASSLLLGAGGNYGYTF. The CDR3, as DNA: TGTGCCAGCAGTTTGTTATTGGGGGCCGGGGGTAACTATGGCTACACCTTC.

The genes are TRBV12-5 and TRBJ1-1; D is unclear. Trimming removed 3 bases from V and 1 base from J, with 6 bases in between. This CDR3 region has 13 residues. Germline CDR1 reads LGHNT; CDR2 reads FRNRAP. The CDR3 coding sequence is TGTGCTAGTGGTTTTTCAGGGAACACTGAAGCTTTCTTT. It encodes CASGFSGNTEAFF.

This rearrangement joins TRBV4-2 to TRBJ2-2; 10 bases map to TRBD2. Germline CDR1 LGHNA, CDR2 YNFKEQ. Germline trimming cut 2 bases from V and 7 bases from J; bases unmatched to any gene: 7. The CDR3 has 16 amino acids. CDR3 coding DNA: TGTGCCAGCAGCCAATTAATGCAGCGGGGGGGCGGGGAGCTGTTTTTT. Its protein is CASSQLMQRGGGELFF.

The chain carries TRBV20-1 and TRBJ1-1; D is perhaps TRBD1 (5 bases). Germline lookup yields CDR1 DFQATT and CDR2 SNEGSKA (reference sequence). Trimming cost V 6 bases and J 9 bases, with 8 bases left between them. This CDR3 comprises 9 residues. Here the CDR3 reads CSAQGKAFF. DNA of the CDR3: TGCAGTGCCCAGGGCAAAGCTTTCTTT.

This rearrangement joins TRBV7-9 to TRBJ2-5; a possible D gene is TRBD1 (8 bases). This CDR3 has 16 amino acids. V gave up 3 bases and J gave up 5 bases, with 19 bases separating them. Germline CDR1 is SEHNR and CDR2 is FQNEAQ (reference sequence). Here the CDR3 reads CASSLGGGQAWETQYF. DNA for the CDR3: TGTGCCAGCAGCTTGGGGGGGGGACAGGCGTGGGAGACCCAGTACTTC.

CDR3 region: CASSPSQGGNTEAFF. In DNA form, the CDR3 reads TGTGCCAGCAGCCCTAGTCAAGGGGGTAACACTGAAGCTTTCTTT. This chain connects TRBV7-8 to TRBJ1-1; possibly TRBD1 for D (6 bases). This CDR3 spans 15 amino acids. In germline, CDR1 is SGHVS, CDR2 FQNEAQ. Deletions cut 5 bases from V and 2 bases from J, with 15 bases between.

The chain recombines TRBV6-1 with TRBJ1-5, with D possibly TRBD1 on 5 matching bases. The CDR3 length is 15 residues. V lost 5 bases to trimming and J lost 7 bases, with 18 bases between them. Germline V CDR1 and CDR2: MNHNS, SASEGT. Here the CDR3 DNA reads TGTGCCAGCAGTACATACTACGGGACTGGCCAGCCCCAGCATTTT. Its protein product is CASSTYYGTGQPQHF.

V gene TRBV6-5 combines with J gene TRBJ2-7; D is possibly TRBD2 (7 bases). Trimming pared 6 bases from V and 5 bases from J, leaving 20 bases between. The CDR3 is made up of 15 amino acids. Germline lookup yields CDR1 MNHEY and CDR2 SVGAGI. The CDR3 spells CASSIPVRGLHEQYF. The CDR3 region has the DNA TGTGCCAGCAGCATCCCGGTGCGGGGGCTCCACGAGCAGTACTTC.

This clone appeared a single time. Here the CDR3 DNA reads TGCGCCATACCGACCGACATTTACCGGGACAGGGGGCACGAGCAGTACTTC. Amino acid sequence: CAIPTDIYRDRGHEQYF. The chain combines TRBV10-1 with TRBJ2-7; 12 bases align to TRBD1. Germline assignment: CDR1 WNHNN and CDR2 SYGVQD (reference sequence). The J segment lost 5 bases and the V segment lost 10 bases, leaving 18 bases of the junction unmatched. The CDR3 consists of 17 residues.

The V call is TRBV6-5, the J call TRBJ2-7; the D is unclear. The germline V gene encodes CDR1 MNHEY and CDR2 SVGAGI. Trimming stripped 4 bases from V and 3 bases from J, with 4 bases between. The length of the CDR3 is 11 residues. The CDR3 region is CASSFRYEQYF. In nucleotides, the CDR3 is TGTGCCAGCAGTTTTCGCTACGAGCAGTACTTC.

V gene TRBV13 combines with J gene TRBJ1-2, with D unresolved. Deletions cut 5 bases from V and 2 bases from J, with 18 bases between. This CDR3 contains 16 residues. Germline V lookup: CDR1 PRHDT, CDR2 FYEKMQ (reference sequence). CDR3 in amino acids: CASSKTRGRPNYGYTF. The DNA for the CDR3 is TGTGCCAGCAGCAAGACACGAGGAAGGCCAAACTATGGCTACACCTTC. Based on the CDR3 plus reference TRBV13 and TRBJ1-2, the full variable domain is AAGVIQSPRHLIKEKRETATLKCYPIPRHDTVYWYQQGPGQDPQFLISFYEKMQSDKGSIPDRFSAQQFSDYHSELNMSSLELGDSALYFCASSKTRGRPNYGYTFGSGTRLTVV.

The V gene is TRBV18, the J gene TRBJ2-7; TRBD1 matches 7 bases. Germline lookup yields CDR1 KGHSH and CDR2 LQKENI. CDR3 length: 14 amino acids. J was trimmed by 4 bases and V by 3 bases; bases with no gene match: 6. Here the CDR3 DNA reads TGTGCCAGCTCACCGGGACAGCCAAAATACGAGCAGTACTTC. Translating gives CASSPGQPKYEQYF.

V and J are TRBV7-9 and TRBJ1-1; TRBD1 is a possible D gene (6 bases). CDR3 size: 14 residues. The V gene's germline CDR1 is SEHNR and CDR2 FQNEAQ (reference sequence). Trimming pared 0 bases from V and 6 bases from J, leaving 11 bases between. The CDR3 reads CASSLATGSPEAFF. Here the CDR3 DNA reads TGTGCCAGCAGCTTAGCTACAGGGAGCCCTGAAGCTTTCTTT.

This rearrangement joins TRBV2 to TRBJ1-4; D perhaps matches TRBD1 (6 bases). The V end was cut by 4 bases, the J end by 7 bases, with 16 bases between. Germline CDR1 SNHLY, CDR2 FYNNEI. The CDR3 runs 15 residues. The CDR3: CASSGRGTGGEKLFF. CDR3 sequence (DNA): TGTGCCAGCAGTGGAAGGGGGACCGGGGGTGAAAAACTGTTTTTT.

In DNA form, the CDR3 reads TGTGCCAGTAGTATCCTGCGGGACTCAACCCCAAAGAACACAGATACGCAGTATTTT. Protein product: CASSILRDSTPKNTDTQYF. This chain links TRBV19 with TRBJ2-3; a possible D gene is TRBD2 (6 bases). Germline lookup yields CDR1 LNHDA and CDR2 SQIVND (reference sequence). Trimming took off 3 bases at V and 2 bases at J, with 24 bases between the two ends. The CDR3 consists of 19 residues.

This rearrangement joins TRBV4-1 to TRBJ2-1, with D perhaps matching TRBD2 (5 bases). CDR3 length: 14 residues. Germline values: CDR1 MGHRA, CDR2 YSYEKL. Trimming pared 3 bases from V and 3 bases from J, leaving 9 bases between. This chain's CDR3 is CASSHSRDYNEQFF. CDR3 bases: TGCGCCAGCAGCCACAGCCGGGACTACAATGAGCAGTTCTTC.

The sample holds one count of this clone. This sequence joins TRBV5-1 and TRBJ2-5; D might be TRBD1 or TRBD2, each matching 6 bases. The V and J ends lost 4 bases and 2 bases respectively, with 18 bases between them. There are 16 residues in the CDR3. Germline V lookup: CDR1 SGHRS, CDR2 YFSETQ. The CDR3: CASSPLGGGHQETQYF. CDR3 nucleotide sequence: TGCGCCAGCAGCCCCCTAGGTGGGGGGCATCAAGAGACCCAGTACTTC.

This chain uses TRBV18 with TRBJ2-5; 8 bases are shared with TRBD1. CDR1 KGHSH and CDR2 LQKENI come from the germline V gene. The CDR3 has 14 residues. V was pared by 5 bases and J by 2 bases, with 4 bases of the junction left unmatched. The CDR3 is CASSNGQGQETQYF. In nucleotides, the CDR3 is TGTGCCAGCTCAAACGGACAGGGACAAGAGACCCAGTACTTC.

The rearrangement uses TRBV7-9 and TRBJ2-2, with 8 bases that match TRBD1. J gave up 3 bases and V 5 bases, and 5 bases lay outside the gene matches. Germline values: CDR1 SEHNR, CDR2 FQNEAQ (reference sequence). The CDR3 sequence is 15 residues long. The CDR3 is CASSPGTGDTGELFF. In nucleotides, the CDR3 is TGTGCCAGCAGCCCGGGGACAGGCGACACCGGGGAGCTGTTTTTT.

The chain carries TRBV27 and TRBJ1-5; tentatively, D is TRBD1 (6 bases). Trimming removed 7 bases at V and 1 base at J, with 14 bases between. The CDR3 has 15 residues. CDR1 MNHEY and CDR2 SMNVEV come from the germline V gene (reference sequence). The CDR3 is CASKQWDTSNQPQHF. CDR3 in DNA: TGTGCCAGCAAACAATGGGACACCAGCAATCAGCCCCAGCATTTT.

This chain uses TRBV9 with TRBJ2-1; 10 nucleotides agree with TRBD2. This CDR3 region has 15 residues. The J segment lost 4 bases and the V segment lost 0 bases, leaving 1 base of the junction unmatched. The germline gives CDR1 SGDLS, CDR2 YYNGEE. CDR3 protein: CASSVGTSGYNEQFF. Written as DNA, the CDR3 is TGTGCCAGCAGCGTAGGGACTAGCGGTTACAATGAGCAGTTCTTC.

V usage is TRBV9 and J usage is TRBJ2-3, with TRBD2 matching over 8 bases. The CDR3 runs to 13 residues. J was trimmed by 3 bases and V by 3 bases; bases with no gene match: 0. CDR1 and CDR2 (germline): SGDLS, YYNGEE. In DNA, the CDR3 is TGTGCCAGCAGCGCGGGGGGGACAGATACGCAGTATTTT. It codes for CASSAGGTDTQYF.